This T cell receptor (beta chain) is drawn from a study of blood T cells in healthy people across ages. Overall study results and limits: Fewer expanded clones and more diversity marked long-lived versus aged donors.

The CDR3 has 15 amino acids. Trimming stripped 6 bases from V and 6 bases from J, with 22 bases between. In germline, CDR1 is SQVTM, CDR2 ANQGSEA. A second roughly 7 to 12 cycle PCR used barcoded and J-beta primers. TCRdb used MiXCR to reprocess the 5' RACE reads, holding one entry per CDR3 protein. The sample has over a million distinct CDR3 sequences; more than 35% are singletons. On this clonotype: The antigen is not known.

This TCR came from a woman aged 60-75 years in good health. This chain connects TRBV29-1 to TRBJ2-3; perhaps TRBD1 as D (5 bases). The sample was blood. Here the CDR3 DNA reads TGCAGCGTCCAACCTGGGCCAAAGGACACTGATACGCAGTATTTT. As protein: CSVQPGPKDTDTQYF.